This T cell receptor (beta chain) was documented in a study of T cell changes during pregnancy in multiple sclerosis. Germline loops: CDR1 SEHNR, CDR2 FQNEAQ (reference sequence). CDR3 length equals 16 residues. With V trimmed by 0 bases and J by 6 bases, 8 bases remained unmatched. Assay used: immunoSEQ multiplex PCR; TCRdb lists only in-frame clones, some missing. The profile shows some 55,000 clones, 91% of them singletons. This chain joins TRBV7-9 and TRBJ2-1; 7 bases are shared with TRBD2. This sequence originates from a female donor in good health, enrolled as a control in a pregnancy study. The material sequenced was peripheral blood, taken after pregnancy. CDR3 region: CASSLAGGSAVNEQFF. CDR3 nucleotides: TGTGCCAGCAGCTTAGCCGGCGGGAGTGCGGTCAATGAGCAGTTCTTC.